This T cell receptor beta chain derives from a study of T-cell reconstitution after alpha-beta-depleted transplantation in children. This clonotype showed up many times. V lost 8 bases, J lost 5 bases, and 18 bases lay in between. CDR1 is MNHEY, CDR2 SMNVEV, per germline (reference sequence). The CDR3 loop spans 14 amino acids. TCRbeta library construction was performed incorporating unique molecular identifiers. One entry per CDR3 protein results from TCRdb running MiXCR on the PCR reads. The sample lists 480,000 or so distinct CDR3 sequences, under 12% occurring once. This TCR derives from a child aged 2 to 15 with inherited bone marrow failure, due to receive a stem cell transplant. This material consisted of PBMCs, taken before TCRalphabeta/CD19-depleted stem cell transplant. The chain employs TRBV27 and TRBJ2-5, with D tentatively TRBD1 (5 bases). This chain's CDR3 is CASALGQGGETQYF. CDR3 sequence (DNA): TGTGCCAGCGCCCTGGGCCAGGGTGGGGAGACCCAGTACTTC.